The present TCR beta chain was sequenced within a study of siplizumab effects on memory and regulatory T cells. Profiling relied on immunoSEQ multiplex PCR, and the TCRdb table lists in-frame clones only, not all of them. The table lists around 82,000 clones, around 93% of them singletons, with roughly 5% in the top ten. General observations from the study: Naive T cells appeared more varied than memory cells and looked like key alloresponse contributors.

This CDR3 has 18 amino acids. The germline CDR1 and CDR2 sequences are MGHRA and YSYEKL. V was clipped by 5 bases and J by 0 bases, with 17 bases between them. To note about this clone: Its antigen is unknown.

Material for sequencing was CD8+ T cells sorted from blood. This rearrangement joins TRBV4-1 to TRBJ2-6, with TRBD1 as a possible D gene (5 bases). The receptor comes from a human donor in good health. The CDR3 spells CASSLSPQGPSGANVLTF. In DNA form, the CDR3 reads TGCGCCAGCAGCTTAAGTCCCCAGGGCCCCTCTGGGGCCAACGTCCTGACTTTC.